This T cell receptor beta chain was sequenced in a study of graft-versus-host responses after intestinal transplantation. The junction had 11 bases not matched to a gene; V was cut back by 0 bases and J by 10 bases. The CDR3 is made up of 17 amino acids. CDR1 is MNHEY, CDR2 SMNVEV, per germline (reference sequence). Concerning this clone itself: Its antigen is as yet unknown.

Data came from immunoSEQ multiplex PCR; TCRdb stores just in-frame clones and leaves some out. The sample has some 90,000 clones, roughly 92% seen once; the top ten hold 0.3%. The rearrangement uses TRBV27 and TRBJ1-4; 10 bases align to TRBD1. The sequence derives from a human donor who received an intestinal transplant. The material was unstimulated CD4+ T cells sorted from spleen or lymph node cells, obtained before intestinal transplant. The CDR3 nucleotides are TGTGCCAGCAGTTTATCGCCCCCGGGACAGGGGTTCGGAAAACTGTTTTTT. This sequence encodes CASSLSPPGQGFGKLFF.